This T cell receptor beta chain was recovered during a study of blood T cell repertoires in COVID-19. In the study overall: COVID-19 samples, acute and convalescent, were from the United States, Italy and Spain. Sources were T cells, B-cell-depleted T cells, or PBMCs; the material itself was cDNA or gDNA.

Original processing methods: The authors estimated nucleated cell counts from reference gene primer amplification. TCRdb's table, derived via immunoSEQ multiplex PCR, lists solely in-frame clones and lacks some. V and J calls plus clone size are reproduced from that table; the DNA served to infer D and trimming. The sample records tens of thousands of clones, approximately 83% being singletons. Deletions cut 6 bases from V and 2 bases from J, with 18 bases between. The V gene's germline CDR1 is MDHEN and CDR2 SYDVKM. The CDR3 is 16 residues long. The chain has TRBV28 and TRBJ2-3, with a tentative D call TRBD1 (6 bases). The receptor was isolated from a human donor in a cohort sampled during active COVID-19. The source material was peripheral blood. For the CDR3, the DNA is TGTGCCAGCAGGGACAGTATGGGAGCACACACAGATACGCAGTATTTT. This sequence encodes CASRDSMGAHTDTQYF.